The clone carrying this T cell receptor (beta chain) was seen only a few times. Its antigen is not known. After 5'RACE with constant-segment primers, TCR alpha and TCR beta cDNA libraries carrying sample barcodes and UMIs were obtained. Each CDR3 protein gets one entry after TCRdb re-called the 5' RACE reads with MiXCR. The sample includes around 410,000 distinct CDR3 sequences, around a quarter of them seen just once. This specimen belongs to a study of T-cell memory formation after mild COVID-19. The study, taken as a whole, reports: Cross-reactive memory seemingly joined, as some responding clones were found in pre-infection memory. Mainly CM and EM harbored the contracting CD4+ clones; mainly EMRA harbored the CD8+ ones.

V dropped 5 bases and J dropped 0; count of bases not matched to a gene: 9. Per the germline V gene, CDR1 is LGHDT and CDR2 is YNNKEL (reference sequence). The CDR3 length is 17 residues. This receptor was obtained from an adult woman who had mild COVID-19 (a few samples of this study predate the infection). Cell type and time point are not known. V usage is TRBV3-1 and J usage is TRBJ2-1; 8 bases are shared with TRBD2. Material for sequencing was PBMCs or a T cell subset sorted from them (not recorded which). CDR3 residues: CASSSLSGASSYNEQFF. For the CDR3, the DNA is TGTGCCAGCAGCTCTCTTAGCGGGGCCAGCTCCTACAATGAGCAGTTCTTC.